The TCR beta chain under discussion was sequenced for a study of T-cell reconstitution after alpha-beta-depleted transplantation in children (dated by TCRdb to 2015 to 2016). Context from the whole study: T-cell immune reconstitution after TCRalphabeta/CD19-depleted allogeneic hematopoietic cell transplantation in children was quantitatively tracked in the study by means of TCR repertoire profiling.

The treatment or condition label here, explained by the study, means: allogeneic hematopoietic cell transplantation with graft depleted of TCRalphabeta T cells and CD19 B cells. TCRalphabeta/CD19-depleted allogeneic hematopoietic cell grafts were given to the transplant recipients, all of whom were children. Library preparation employed PCR. Sequenced on an Illumina HiSeq 2500. TCR libraries were prepared with molecular barcoding, using unique molecular identifiers to normalize TCRbeta repertoire quantification. Using fastp at Q25 and MiXCR, TCRdb reprocessed the public reads and kept productive beta chains. Rows merge per CDR3 protein into single entries with the most common DNA and genes. The sample table lists about 830,000 distinct CDR3 sequences, around 15% of them with a count of one. Around 5% of the sample rests with the top ten. This clonotype was seen a few times. Its antigen is unknown. No base quality information exists; no much larger clone differs at one position.

Findings and caveats that apply to the study as a whole: Over the following months the frequencies of hyperexpanded clones went down, and after one year T-cell counts and TCRbeta diversity were mostly credited to newly produced T cells. Apparently early alphabetaT-cell count recovery about two months after transplant reportedly relied on only several hundred rapidly expanded clones derived from non-depleted graft cells. In some patients, the high TCRbeta diversity seen at day 60 was put down to recipient T cells and intrathymic progenitors that had survived conditioning.

Sequences were derived from PBMCs, mostly from graft donor cells, sampled 360 days after TCRalphabeta/CD19-depleted stem cell transplant. The clonotype originates from a male patient younger than 18 who had a stem cell transplant for acute lymphoblastic leukemia, so the T cells may come from the graft donor.

The CDR3 protein sequence reads: CASSLAFEGSNQPQHF. The sequenced DNA is TGTGCCAGCAGCTTAGCCTTCGAGGGCAGCAATCAGCCCCAGCATTTT. The chain is assembled from TRBV11-2 and TRBJ1-5, with an unclear D gene assignment. V drops 1 base and J drops 1 base, leaving 11 bases in between. The germline V gene provides CDR1 SGHAT and CDR2 FQNNGV. CDR3 length: 16 amino acids, cysteine to phenylalanine. Only CDR3 DNA is held: 48 bases, read in frame from base 1.